Within the sample, the clone carrying this T cell receptor beta chain is large. Germline CDR1 reads SGHKS; CDR2 reads YYEKEE (reference sequence). The ends were cut back, 3 bases at V and 2 bases at J, with 17 bases in the middle. This CDR3 is 17 amino acids long. The data derive from a study of blood T cell repertoires in COVID-19. Study information: Sites in the United States, Italy and Spain provided acute and convalescent COVID-19 samples. PBMCs, B-cell-depleted T cells, or T cells provided the cDNA or gDNA that made up the material.

Original handling: Reference gene primer amplification yielded estimated nucleated cell counts. This table comes from immunoSEQ multiplex PCR, and its TCRdb copy is limited to in-frame clones, with some not included. V and J calls plus clone size are reproduced from that table; the DNA served to infer D and trimming. Of about 190,000 clones listed, less than 85% are singletons. The sequencing input was peripheral blood. The clonotype comes from a woman between 45 and 65 years old with acute or convalescent COVID-19. The chain uses TRBV5-5 and TRBJ2-2; a weak D match, TRBD1 (5 bases). CDR3 residues: CASSSPGHEVNTGELFF. CDR3 nucleotide sequence: TGTGCCAGCAGCTCCCCTGGACACGAAGTAAACACCGGGGAGCTGTTTTTT.